The sequence of this T cell receptor (beta chain) was determined in a study of human T cells and chemical hapten exposure. On the study more broadly: There were weekly diphenylcyclopropenone doses to the scalp for patients throughout the approximately 25-week study.

About this clonotype itself: Its antigen is unknown.

Germline-derived CDR1 and CDR2 are MGHDK and SYGVNS. V lost 3 bases, J lost 3 bases, and 9 bases stayed unmatched. CDR3 length: 16 amino acids. Original analysis: TCR counts had a median of about 100,000 per sample and spanned about 23,224 to 750,000. A single record per CDR3 protein comes from TCRdb applying MiXCR to the RACE reads. For this entry, the V and J calls and clone size follow TCRdb and not the study's own pipeline. The data contain 87,000 or so distinct CDR3 sequences, roughly 8.8% of them singletons. The time point is: pre-sensitization, week 0. Treatment meaning: therapeutic diphenylcyclopropenone sensitization with weekly scalp DPC. Extraction yielded total RNA from whole blood (unfractionated). Study-wide points: Donor immune responses may differ from healthy people's, since all donors had alopecia.

This clonotype was obtained from a middle-aged woman with alopecia areata. Some clones in this sample may be carry-over from other donors' samples. This rearrangement joins TRBV25-1 to TRBJ2-7; 9 bases agree with TRBD2. Specimen: whole blood, collected in connection with sensitization to the hapten diphenylcyclopropenone (DPC). CDR3 DNA: TGTGCCAGCAGTGAGTCTTCTAGCGGGGAGTTCTACGAGCAGTACTTC. This translates into CASSESSSGEFYEQYF.